This TCR beta chain comes out of a study of cytomegalovirus exposure and HLA in healthy donors. Study conclusions and caveats: In a later analysis, a genetic analysis reported fewer productive-TCR N-insertions in an Asian-associated ancestry cluster than the cohort average. Later analysis suggested most CMV-associated TCR beta chains were HLA-restricted. Earlier analysis yielded a pattern in which most TCR beta V segments were productive about 90% or about 30% of the time. Analysis performed later found about 17,000 TCR beta sequences associated with HLA alleles at 0.05 false discovery rate.

The study ran its PCR with 60 Vbeta and 13 Jbeta primers. The method was immunoSEQ multiplex PCR; TCRdb's version includes in-frame clones alone and lacks a portion of them. This sample has 110,000 to 150,000 clones, with around four fifths found just once. This CDR3 has 12 amino acids. Germline values: CDR1 MDHEN, CDR2 SYDVKM. Between the trimmed V and J ends, which lost 2 bases and 9 bases, there was a span of 11 bases. For this clone: No antigen is known for it.

Sequencing was done on a sample of PBMCs. The rearrangement uses TRBV28 and TRBJ2-7, with D possibly TRBD1 on 5 matching bases. This TCR derives from a male donor in good health and CMV-seronegative. CDR3: CASSLDRQAQYF. CDR3 bases: TGTGCCAGCAGTTTAGACAGACAAGCGCAGTACTTC.